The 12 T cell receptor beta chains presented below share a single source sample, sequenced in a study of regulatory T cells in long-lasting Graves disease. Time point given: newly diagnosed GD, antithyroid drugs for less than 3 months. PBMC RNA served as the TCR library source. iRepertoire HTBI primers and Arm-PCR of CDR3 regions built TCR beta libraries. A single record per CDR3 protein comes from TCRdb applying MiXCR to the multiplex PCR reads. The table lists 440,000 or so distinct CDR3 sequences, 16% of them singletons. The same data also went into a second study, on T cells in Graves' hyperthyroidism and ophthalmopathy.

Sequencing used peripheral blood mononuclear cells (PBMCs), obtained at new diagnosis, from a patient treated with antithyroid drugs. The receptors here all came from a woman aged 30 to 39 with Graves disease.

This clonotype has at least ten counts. Here the CDR3 reads CASSEHPNSDTQYF. CDR3 DNA: TGTGCCAGCAGTGAACACCCGAATTCAGATACGCAGTATTTT. The J gene is TRBJ2-3, the V gene TRBV2; D not resolved. The V end was cut by 2 bases, the J end by 4 bases, with 10 bases between. Germline lookup yields CDR1 SNHLY and CDR2 FYNNEI. CDR3 length equals 14 residues.

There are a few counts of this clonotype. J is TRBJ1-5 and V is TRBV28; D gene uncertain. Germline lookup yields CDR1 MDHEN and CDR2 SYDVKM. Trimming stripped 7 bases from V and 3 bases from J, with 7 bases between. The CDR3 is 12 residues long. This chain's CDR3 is CASKSNNQPQHF. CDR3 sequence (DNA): TGTGCCAGCAAATCAAACAATCAGCCCCAGCATTTT.

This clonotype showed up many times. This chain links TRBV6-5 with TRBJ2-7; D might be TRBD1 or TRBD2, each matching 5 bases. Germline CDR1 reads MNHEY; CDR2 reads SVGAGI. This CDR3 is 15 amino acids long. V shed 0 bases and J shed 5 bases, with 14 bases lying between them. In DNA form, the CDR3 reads TGTGCCAGCAGTTACTCGACAGCGGCGAGGGACGAGCAGTACTTC. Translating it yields CASSYSTAARDEQYF.

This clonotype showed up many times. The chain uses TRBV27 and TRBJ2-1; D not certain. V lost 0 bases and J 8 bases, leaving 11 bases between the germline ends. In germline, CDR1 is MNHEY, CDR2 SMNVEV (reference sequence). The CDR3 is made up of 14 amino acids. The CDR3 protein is CASSLSQIADEQFF. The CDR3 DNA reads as TGTGCCAGCAGTTTATCTCAGATCGCGGATGAGCAGTTCTTC.

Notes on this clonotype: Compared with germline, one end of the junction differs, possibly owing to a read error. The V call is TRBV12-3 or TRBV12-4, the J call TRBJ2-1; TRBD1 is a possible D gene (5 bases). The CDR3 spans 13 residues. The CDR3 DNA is TGTGCCAGCCAGTGGGGCCCCTACAATGAGCAGCTCTTC. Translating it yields CASQWGPYNEQLF.

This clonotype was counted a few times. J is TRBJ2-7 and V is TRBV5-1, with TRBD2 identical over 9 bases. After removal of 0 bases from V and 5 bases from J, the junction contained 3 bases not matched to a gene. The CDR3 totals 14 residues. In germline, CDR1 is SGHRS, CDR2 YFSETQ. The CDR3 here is CASSLGGRAHEQYF. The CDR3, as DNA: TGCGCCAGCAGCTTGGGCGGGAGGGCCCACGAGCAGTACTTC. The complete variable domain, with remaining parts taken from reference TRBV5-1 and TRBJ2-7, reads KAGVTQTPRYLIKTRGQQVTLSCSPISGHRSVSWYQQTPGQGLQFLFEYFSETQRNKGNFPGRFSGRQFSNSRSEMNVSTLELGDSALYLCASSLGGRAHEQYFGPGTRLTVT.

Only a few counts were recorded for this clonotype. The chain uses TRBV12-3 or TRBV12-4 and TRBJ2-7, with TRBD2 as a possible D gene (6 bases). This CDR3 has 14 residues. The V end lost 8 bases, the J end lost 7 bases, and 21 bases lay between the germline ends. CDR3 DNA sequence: TGTGCCAGCGGTCGCGGGACTTCTTTAAGGGAGCAGTACTTC. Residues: CASGRGTSLREQYF.

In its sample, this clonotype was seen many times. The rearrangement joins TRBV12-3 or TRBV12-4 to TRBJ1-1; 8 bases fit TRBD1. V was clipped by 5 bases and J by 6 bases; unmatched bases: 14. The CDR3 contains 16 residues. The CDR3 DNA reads TGTGCCAGCAGTCCGGGAACTCGGCAGGGGGCCTCTGAAGCTTTCTTT. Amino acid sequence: CASSPGTRQGASEAFF.

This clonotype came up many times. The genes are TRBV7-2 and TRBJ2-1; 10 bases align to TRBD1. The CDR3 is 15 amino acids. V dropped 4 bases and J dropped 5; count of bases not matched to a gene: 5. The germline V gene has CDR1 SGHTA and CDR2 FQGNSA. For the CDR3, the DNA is TGTGCCAGCAGCTGGGACAGGGGAGTCCACAATGAGCAGTTCTTC. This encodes CASSWDRGVHNEQFF.

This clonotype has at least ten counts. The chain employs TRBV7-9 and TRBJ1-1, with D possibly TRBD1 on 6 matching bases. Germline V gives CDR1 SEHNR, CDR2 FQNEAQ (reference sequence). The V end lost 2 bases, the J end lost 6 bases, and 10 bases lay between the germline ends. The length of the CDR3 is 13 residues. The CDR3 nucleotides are TGTGCCAGCAGCTTACCAGGGGCGGCTGAAGCTTTCTTT. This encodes CASSLPGAAEAFF.

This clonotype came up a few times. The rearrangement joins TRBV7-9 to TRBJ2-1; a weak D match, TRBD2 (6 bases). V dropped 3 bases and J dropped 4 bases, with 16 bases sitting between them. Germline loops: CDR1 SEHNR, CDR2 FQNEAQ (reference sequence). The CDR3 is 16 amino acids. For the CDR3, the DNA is TGTGCCAGCAGCTTCTCCGGGACTCCGATATACAATGAGCAGTTCTTC. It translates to CASSFSGTPIYNEQFF. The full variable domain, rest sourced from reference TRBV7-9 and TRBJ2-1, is DTGVSQNPRHKITKRGQNVTFRCDPISEHNRLYWYRQTLGQGPEFLTYFQNEAQLEKSRLLSDRFSAERPKGSFSTLEIQRTEQGDSAMYLCASSFSGTPIYNEQFFGPGTRLTVL.

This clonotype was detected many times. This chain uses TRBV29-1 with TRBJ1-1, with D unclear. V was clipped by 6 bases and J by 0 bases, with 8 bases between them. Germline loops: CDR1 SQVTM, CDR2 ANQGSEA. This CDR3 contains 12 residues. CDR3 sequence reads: CSVPPVNTEAFF. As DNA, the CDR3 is TGCAGCGTACCTCCAGTGAACACTGAAGCTTTCTTT.